The 19 T cell receptor beta chains presented below share a single source sample, sequenced in a study of memory CD4+ T cells and cytomegalovirus serostatus. Assay: immunoSEQ multiplex PCR; the TCRdb copy retains only in-frame clones and omits some. The repertoire holds fewer than 50,000 clones, with 70% to 80% as singletons. Single viable CD3+CD4+CD8-CD45RO+ cells were sorted as the memory CD4+ T cells. The sample consisted of memory CD4+ T cells from blood. All receptors derive from an adult in good health and CMV-seronegative.

The chain recombines TRBV5-1 with TRBJ2-1; TRBD2 matches 10 bases. This CDR3 comprises 19 residues. J was trimmed by 0 bases and V by 0 bases; bases with no gene match: 9. The germline CDR1 and CDR2 sequences are SGHRS and YFSETQ. Written as DNA, the CDR3 is TGCGCCAGCAGCTTGGTCGGGACTAGCGAAATAAGCTCCTACAATGAGCAGTTCTTC. As protein: CASSLVGTSEISSYNEQFF.

The rearrangement uses TRBV7-2 and TRBJ2-2; D unclear. The CDR3 spans 16 residues. Germline CDR1 and CDR2: SGHTA and FQGNSA. Deletions cut 5 bases from V and 2 bases from J, with 15 bases between. In nucleotides, the CDR3 is TGTGCCAGCAGCACCACCGCACTATCCAACACCGGGGAGCTGTTTTTT. Protein: CASSTTALSNTGELFF.

The chain recombines TRBV7-3 with TRBJ2-1; D might be TRBD1 or TRBD2, each matching 5 bases. Germline lookup yields CDR1 SGHTA and CDR2 FQGTGA. The V and J ends lost 4 bases and 6 bases respectively, with 13 bases between them. This CDR3 spans 14 amino acids. CDR3 in amino acids: CASSSQPGPNEQFF. The CDR3, as DNA: TGTGCCAGCAGCTCCCAACCGGGACCCAATGAGCAGTTCTTC.

This chain uses TRBV5-1 with TRBJ2-1; D not certain. CDR3 size: 14 residues. Germline V gene lookup returns CDR1 SGHRS and CDR2 YFSETQ. Trimming shortened V by 0 bases and J by 5 bases, and 9 bases separated the two germline ends. CDR3 protein: CASSLDSNNNEQFF. The CDR3, as DNA: TGCGCCAGCAGCTTGGACTCCAATAACAATGAGCAGTTCTTC.

This clone was counted a single time. The chain employs TRBV11-2 and TRBJ2-2; D is unresolved. V lost 5 bases and J lost 6, with 10 bases in between. The CDR3 has 13 residues. Per germline, CDR1 SGHAT and CDR2 FQNNGV. The CDR3 protein is CASSTSMAGELFF. The CDR3 DNA reads as TGTGCCAGCAGCACCAGTATGGCCGGGGAGCTGTTTTTT.

This chain uses TRBV4-1 with TRBJ1-2; D is uncertain. The CDR3 covers 12 residues. V lost 1 base, J lost 7 bases, and 7 bases lay in between. The germline V gene encodes CDR1 MGHRA and CDR2 YSYEKL. The CDR3 DNA reads TGCGCCAGCAGCCAAGGTCGGGGTGGCTACACCTTC. It encodes CASSQGRGGYTF.

The V call is TRBV5-6, the J call TRBJ2-5; D possibly corresponds to TRBD2 (6 bases). This CDR3 is 15 amino acids long. Germline loops: CDR1 SGHDT, CDR2 YYEEEE. The germline V and J ends were trimmed by 1 base and 1 base, with 11 bases remaining between them. The CDR3 loop is CASSLNGSPQETQYF. In DNA, the CDR3 is TGTGCCAGCAGCTTGAACGGGAGTCCCCAAGAGACCCAGTACTTC. Supplemented by reference TRBV5-6 and TRBJ2-5, the full variable domain reads DAGVTQSPTHLIKTRGQQVTLRCSPKSGHDTVSWYQQALGQGPQFIFQYYEEEERQRGNFPDRFSGHQFPNYSSELNVNALLLGDSALYLCASSLNGSPQETQYFGPGTRLLVL.

The chain is built from TRBV18 and TRBJ2-7; perhaps TRBD2 as D (6 bases). V shed 2 bases and J shed 4 bases, with 15 bases lying between them. CDR1 is KGHSH, CDR2 LQKENI, per germline. The CDR3 has 15 residues. The CDR3 reads CASSPTWEAGYEQYF. In DNA, the CDR3 is TGTGCCAGCTCACCAACTTGGGAGGCCGGGTACGAGCAGTACTTC.

V gene TRBV11-2 combines with J gene TRBJ1-1; maybe TRBD1 (5 bases). Germline V gene lookup returns CDR1 SGHAT and CDR2 FQNNGV. The CDR3 runs 15 residues. The V end lost 5 bases, the J end lost 3 bases, and 16 bases lay between the germline ends. The CDR3 protein is CASSPPTRGDTEAFF. CDR3 DNA: TGTGCCAGCAGCCCGCCGACCCGGGGGGACACTGAAGCTTTCTTT.

This clone was detected only a few times. The sample has other DNA sequences that encode this CDR3 too. The genes are TRBV9 and TRBJ1-5, with 12 bases fitting TRBD1. The CDR3 is 16 residues long. In germline, CDR1 is SGDLS, CDR2 YYNGEE. After removal of 3 bases from V and 4 bases from J, the junction contained 5 bases not matched to a gene. In DNA form, the CDR3 reads TGTGCCAGCAGCGAGGGACAGGGGGCTTTAAATCAGCCCCAGCATTTT. The encoded protein is CASSEGQGALNQPQHF.

This clone appeared once. This same CDR3 is encoded by further DNA sequences in the sample. The chain has TRBV19 and TRBJ2-7, with D possibly matching TRBD1 (5 bases). CDR1 is LNHDA, CDR2 SQIVND, per germline (reference sequence). The CDR3 has 13 residues. Between the trimmed V and J ends, which lost 4 bases and 2 bases, there was a span of 9 bases. CDR3 loop: CASSSRVTYEQYF. The DNA of the CDR3 is TGTGCCAGTAGTAGCAGGGTTACCTACGAGCAGTACTTC.

This chain links TRBV15 with TRBJ2-1, with 11 bases that match TRBD2. CDR1 is LNHNV and CDR2 is YYDKDF in the germline V gene (reference sequence). This CDR3 has 20 residues. V was clipped by 0 bases and J by 1 base; unmatched bases: 11. CDR3 sequence (DNA): TGTGCCACCAGCAGAGATCCCCCTAGCGGGAGGATTGGGTCCTACAATGAGCAGTTCTTC. Translated, it gives CATSRDPPSGRIGSYNEQFF.

This chain uses TRBV6-4 with TRBJ1-2, with D possibly TRBD1 on 5 matching bases. The CDR3 spans 14 residues. CDR1 and CDR2 from the germline V gene are MRHNA and SNTAGT. V was cut by 3 bases and J by 6 bases, with 14 bases left in between. CDR3 coding DNA: TGTGCCAGCAGTGAATTCGGGCAGGGCCATGGCTACACCTTC. It is translated as CASSEFGQGHGYTF.

The rearrangement joins TRBV7-9 to TRBJ1-2; D remains unclear. CDR1 and CDR2 (germline): SEHNR, FQNEAQ (reference sequence). Trimming took 5 bases from V and 4 from J, leaving 11 bases between them. This CDR3 has 13 amino acids. CDR3: CASSVIRGYGYTF. In nucleotides, the CDR3 is TGTGCCAGCAGCGTTATCCGGGGCTATGGCTACACCTTC.

This clone was picked up a small number of times. The chain uses TRBV27 and TRBJ1-2; TRBD1 matches at 9 bases. CDR1 is MNHEY, CDR2 SMNVEV, per germline (reference sequence). This CDR3 has 13 amino acids. V gave up 5 bases and J gave up 10 bases; unmatched junction bases: 8. CDR3 region: CASSPWDRAVYTF. CDR3 nucleotides: TGTGCCAGCAGTCCCTGGGACAGGGCAGTCTACACCTTC.

This clone showed up just a few times. This chain joins TRBV19 and TRBJ1-1, with D uncertain. The germline V gene encodes CDR1 LNHDA and CDR2 SQIVND (reference sequence). The CDR3 has 14 residues. Deletions cut 3 bases from V and 2 bases from J, with 10 bases between. The CDR3 region is CASSIYIGNTEAFF. The CDR3 bases are TGTGCCAGTAGTATCTATATAGGTAACACTGAAGCTTTCTTT.

This chain connects TRBV7-9 to TRBJ2-7, with D perhaps matching TRBD1 or TRBD2 (5 bases each). The CDR3 spans 13 residues. The V and J ends lost 3 bases and 6 bases respectively, with 12 bases between them. From germline, CDR1 is SEHNR and CDR2 FQNEAQ (reference sequence). CDR3 nucleotides: TGTGCCAGCAGCTTCCGATGGGACCTCGAGCAGTACTTC. Its protein is CASSFRWDLEQYF. The entire variable domain, with the rest obtained from reference TRBV7-9 and TRBJ2-7, is as follows: DTGVSQNPRHKITKRGQNVTFRCDPISEHNRLYWYRQTLGQGPEFLTYFQNEAQLEKSRLLSDRFSAERPKGSFSTLEIQRTEQGDSAMYLCASSFRWDLEQYFGPGTRLTVT.

This clone appeared a few times. Other DNA sequences in the same sample also yield this CDR3. The chain carries TRBV19 and TRBJ1-2; D gene ambiguous. V lost 3 bases and J 4 bases, leaving 9 bases between the germline ends. The V gene's germline CDR1 is LNHDA and CDR2 SQIVND (reference sequence). The CDR3 covers 13 residues. This chain's CDR3 is CASSIGQVYGYTF. In nucleotides, the CDR3 is TGTGCCAGTAGTATCGGCCAGGTCTATGGCTACACCTTC.

This clone has just a few counts. The chain links TRBV18 to TRBJ2-7; TRBD1 agrees at 7 bases. V trimming: 6 bases; J trimming: 7 bases; junction bases outside the gene matches: 18. This CDR3 is built from 16 residues. Germline assignment: CDR1 KGHSH and CDR2 LQKENI. The DNA of the CDR3 is TGTGCCAGCTCGAGAGAAAAGAGGACAGGTGGGGGTGAGCAGTACTTC. Encoded protein: CASSREKRTGGGEQYF.